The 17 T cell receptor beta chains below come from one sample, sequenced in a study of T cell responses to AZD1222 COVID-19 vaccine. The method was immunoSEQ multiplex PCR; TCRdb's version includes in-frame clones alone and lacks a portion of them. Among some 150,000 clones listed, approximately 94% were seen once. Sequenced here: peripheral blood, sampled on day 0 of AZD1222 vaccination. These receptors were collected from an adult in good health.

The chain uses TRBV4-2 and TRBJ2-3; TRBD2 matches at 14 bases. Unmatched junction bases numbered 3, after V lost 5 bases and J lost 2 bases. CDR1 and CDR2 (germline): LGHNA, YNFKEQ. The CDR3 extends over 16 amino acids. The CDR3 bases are TGTGCCAGCAGCACGGGACTAGCGGGGGTCACAGATACGCAGTATTTT. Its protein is CASSTGLAGVTDTQYF.

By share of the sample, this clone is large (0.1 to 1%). As DNA, the CDR3 is TGTGCCAGCAGCCAAGTCGTTGGAGACATCTATGGCTACACCTTC. It specifies CASSQVVGDIYGYTF. The chain has TRBV14 and TRBJ1-2; D remains unclear. Germline V gene lookup returns CDR1 SGHDN and CDR2 FVKESK. The CDR3 is 15 residues long. The germline V and J ends were trimmed by 1 base and 4 bases, with 13 bases remaining between them.

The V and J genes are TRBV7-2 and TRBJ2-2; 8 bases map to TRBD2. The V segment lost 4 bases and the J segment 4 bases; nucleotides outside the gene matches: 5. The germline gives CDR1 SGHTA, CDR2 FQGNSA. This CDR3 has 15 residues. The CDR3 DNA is TGTGCCAGCAGCTGGGCGGGGGGCGGCACCGGGGAGCTGTTTTTT. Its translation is CASSWAGGGTGELFF.

CDR3 residues: CASSLRDDTEAFF. The CDR3 nucleotides read TGTGCCAGCAGCCTCCGGGACGACACTGAAGCTTTCTTT. The gene calls are TRBV5-4 and TRBJ1-1; a possible D gene is TRBD1 (5 bases). The CDR3 extends over 13 amino acids. V was cut by 4 bases and J by 3 bases, with 10 bases left in between. Germline assignment: CDR1 SGHNT and CDR2 YYREEE (reference sequence).

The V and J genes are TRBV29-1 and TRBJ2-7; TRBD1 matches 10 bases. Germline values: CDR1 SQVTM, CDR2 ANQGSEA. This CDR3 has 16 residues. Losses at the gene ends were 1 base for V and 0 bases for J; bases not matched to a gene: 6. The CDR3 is CSVEGVGQGSSYEQYF. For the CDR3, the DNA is TGCAGCGTTGAAGGGGTGGGACAGGGGAGCTCCTACGAGCAGTACTTC.

CDR3 sequence reads: CASSSGAGNQPQHF. The DNA of the CDR3 is TGTGCCAGCAGTTCAGGGGCCGGCAATCAGCCCCAGCATTTT. This chain links TRBV27 with TRBJ1-5, with a tentative D call TRBD1 (6 bases). The CDR3 runs 14 residues. Trimming took 4 bases from V and 2 from J, leaving 9 bases between them. CDR1 and CDR2 (germline): MNHEY, SMNVEV (reference sequence).

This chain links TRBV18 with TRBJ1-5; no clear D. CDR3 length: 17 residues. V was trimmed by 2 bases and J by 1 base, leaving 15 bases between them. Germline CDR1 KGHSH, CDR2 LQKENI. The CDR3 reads CASSPGNLVGSNQPQHF. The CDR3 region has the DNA TGTGCCAGCTCACCAGGGAATCTCGTCGGAAGCAATCAGCCCCAGCATTTT.

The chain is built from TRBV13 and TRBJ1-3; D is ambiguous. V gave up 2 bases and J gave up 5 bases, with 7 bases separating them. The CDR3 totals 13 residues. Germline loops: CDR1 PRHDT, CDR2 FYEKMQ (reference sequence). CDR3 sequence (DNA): TGTGCCAGCAGCTTAAGGTTGAGAAACACCATATATTTT. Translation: CASSLRLRNTIYF.

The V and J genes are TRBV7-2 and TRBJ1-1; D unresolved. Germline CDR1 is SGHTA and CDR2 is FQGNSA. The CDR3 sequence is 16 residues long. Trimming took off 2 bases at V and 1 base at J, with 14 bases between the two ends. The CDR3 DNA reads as TGTGCCAGCAGCTTATGGAGGGCCCCTAAGAACACTGAAGCTTTCTTT. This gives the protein CASSLWRAPKNTEAFF. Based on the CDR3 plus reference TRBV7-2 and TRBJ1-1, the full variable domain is GAGVSQSPSNKVTEKGKDVELRCDPISGHTALYWYRQSLGQGLEFLIYFQGNSAPDKSGLPSDRFSAERTGGSVSTLTIQRTQQEDSAVYLCASSLWRAPKNTEAFFGQGTRLTVV.

DNA for the CDR3: TGTGCCAGTAGTGGCCTGTGGGGGGATCTCACTGAAGCTTTCTTT. Its translation: CASSGLWGDLTEAFF. This chain joins TRBV19 and TRBJ1-1, with D maybe TRBD1 (5 bases). The V and J ends lost 5 bases and 4 bases respectively, with 17 bases between them. CDR3 size: 15 residues. CDR1 and CDR2 from the germline V gene are LNHDA and SQIVND (reference sequence).

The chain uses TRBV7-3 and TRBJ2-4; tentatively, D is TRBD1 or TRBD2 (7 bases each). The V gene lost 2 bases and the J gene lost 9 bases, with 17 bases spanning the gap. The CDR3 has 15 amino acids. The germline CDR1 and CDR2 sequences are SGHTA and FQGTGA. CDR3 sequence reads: CASSLGGDSGGIQYF. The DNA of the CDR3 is TGTGCCAGCAGCTTAGGGGGGGACAGTGGAGGCATTCAGTACTTC.

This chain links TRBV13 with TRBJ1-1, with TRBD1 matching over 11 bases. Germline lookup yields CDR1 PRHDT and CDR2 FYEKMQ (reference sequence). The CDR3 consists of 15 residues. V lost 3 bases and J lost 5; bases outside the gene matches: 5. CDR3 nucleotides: TGTGCCAGCAGCTTCACCGGGACAGGGGGGACTGAAGCTTTCTTT. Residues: CASSFTGTGGTEAFF. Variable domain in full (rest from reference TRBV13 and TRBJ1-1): AAGVIQSPRHLIKEKRETATLKCYPIPRHDTVYWYQQGPGQDPQFLISFYEKMQSDKGSIPDRFSAQQFSDYHSELNMSSLELGDSALYFCASSFTGTGGTEAFFGQGTRLTVV.

The CDR3 loop is CASSLWPDRGRDGYTF. CDR3 nucleotide sequence: TGTGCCAGCAGTTTATGGCCCGACAGGGGTAGAGATGGCTACACCTTC. The chain has TRBV27 and TRBJ1-2; 8 nucleotides align to TRBD1. In germline, CDR1 is MNHEY, CDR2 SMNVEV (reference sequence). Trimming took 1 base from V and 6 from J; bases not matched to a gene: 10. The CDR3 runs 16 residues.

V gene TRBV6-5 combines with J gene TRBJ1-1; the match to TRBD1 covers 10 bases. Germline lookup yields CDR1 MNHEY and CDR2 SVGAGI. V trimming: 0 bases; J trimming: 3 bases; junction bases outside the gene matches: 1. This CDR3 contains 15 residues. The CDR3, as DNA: TGTGCCAGCAGTTACTCAGGACAGGGGGACACTGAAGCTTTCTTT. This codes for CASSYSGQGDTEAFF.

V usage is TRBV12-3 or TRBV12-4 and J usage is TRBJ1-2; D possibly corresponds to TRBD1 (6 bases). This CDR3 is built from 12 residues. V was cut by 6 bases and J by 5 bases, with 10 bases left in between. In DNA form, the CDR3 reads TGTGCCAGCAGCAATACAGGGTATGGCTACACCTTC. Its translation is CASSNTGYGYTF.

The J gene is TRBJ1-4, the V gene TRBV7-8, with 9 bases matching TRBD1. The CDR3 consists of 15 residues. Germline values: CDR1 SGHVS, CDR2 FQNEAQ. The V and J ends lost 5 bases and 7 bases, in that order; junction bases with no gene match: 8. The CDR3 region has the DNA TGTGCCAGCAGCCAAATCGGACAGGGGTCTGAAAAACTGTTTTTT. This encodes CASSQIGQGSEKLFF.

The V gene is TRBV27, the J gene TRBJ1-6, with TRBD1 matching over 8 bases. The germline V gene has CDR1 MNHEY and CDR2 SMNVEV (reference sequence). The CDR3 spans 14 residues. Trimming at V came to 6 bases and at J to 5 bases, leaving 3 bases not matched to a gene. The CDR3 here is CASSRGQDNSPLHF. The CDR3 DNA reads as TGTGCCAGCAGCCGGGGACAGGATAATTCACCCCTCCACTTT.